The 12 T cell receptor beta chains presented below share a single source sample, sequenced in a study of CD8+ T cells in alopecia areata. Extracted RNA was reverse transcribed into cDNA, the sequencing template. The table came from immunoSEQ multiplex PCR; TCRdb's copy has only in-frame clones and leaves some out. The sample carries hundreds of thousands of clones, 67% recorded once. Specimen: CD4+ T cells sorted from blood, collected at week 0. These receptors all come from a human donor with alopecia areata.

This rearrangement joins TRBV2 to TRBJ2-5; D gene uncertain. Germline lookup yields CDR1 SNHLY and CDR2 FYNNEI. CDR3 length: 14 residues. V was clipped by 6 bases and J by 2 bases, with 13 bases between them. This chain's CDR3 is CASRAPAEQETQYF. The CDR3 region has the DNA TGTGCCAGCAGGGCTCCGGCTGAACAAGAGACCCAGTACTTC.

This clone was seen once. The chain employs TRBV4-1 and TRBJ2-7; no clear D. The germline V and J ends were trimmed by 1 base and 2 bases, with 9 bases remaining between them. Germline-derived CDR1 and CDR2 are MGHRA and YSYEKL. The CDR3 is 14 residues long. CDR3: CASSQAQWPYEQYF. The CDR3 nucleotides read TGCGCCAGCAGCCAAGCTCAGTGGCCCTACGAGCAGTACTTC.

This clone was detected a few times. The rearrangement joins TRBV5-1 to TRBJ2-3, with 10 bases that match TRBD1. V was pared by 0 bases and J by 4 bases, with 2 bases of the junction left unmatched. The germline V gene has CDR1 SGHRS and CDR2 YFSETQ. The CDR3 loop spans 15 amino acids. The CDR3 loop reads CASSLGQGAADTQYF. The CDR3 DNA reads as TGCGCCAGCAGCTTGGGACAGGGGGCCGCAGATACGCAGTATTTT.

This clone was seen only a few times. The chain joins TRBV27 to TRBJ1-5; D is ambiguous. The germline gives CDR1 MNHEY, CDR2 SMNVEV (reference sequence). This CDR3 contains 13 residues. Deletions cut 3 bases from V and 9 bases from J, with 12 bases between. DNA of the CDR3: TGTGCCAGCAGTTTTGCGGGCGGTGGGCCCCAGCATTTT. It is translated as CASSFAGGGPQHF.

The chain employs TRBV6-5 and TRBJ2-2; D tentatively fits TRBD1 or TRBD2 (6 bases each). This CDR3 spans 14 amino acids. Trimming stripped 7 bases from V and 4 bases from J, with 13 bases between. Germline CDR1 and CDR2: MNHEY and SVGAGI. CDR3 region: CASKRGLGTGELFF. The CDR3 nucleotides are TGTGCCAGCAAACGGGGGCTGGGCACCGGGGAGCTGTTTTTT.

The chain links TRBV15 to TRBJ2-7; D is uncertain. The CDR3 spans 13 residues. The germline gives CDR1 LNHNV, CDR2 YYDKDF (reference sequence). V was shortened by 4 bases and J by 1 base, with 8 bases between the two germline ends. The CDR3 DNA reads TGTGCCACCAGCACCGTGAAGTCCTACGAGCAGTACTTC. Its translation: CATSTVKSYEQYF.

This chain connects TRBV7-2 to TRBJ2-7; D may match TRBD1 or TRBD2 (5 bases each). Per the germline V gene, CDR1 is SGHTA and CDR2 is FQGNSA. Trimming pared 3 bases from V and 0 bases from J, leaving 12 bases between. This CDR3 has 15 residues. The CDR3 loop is CASSLGTVGSYEQYF. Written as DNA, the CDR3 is TGTGCCAGCAGCTTGGGGACGGTCGGCTCCTACGAGCAGTACTTC.

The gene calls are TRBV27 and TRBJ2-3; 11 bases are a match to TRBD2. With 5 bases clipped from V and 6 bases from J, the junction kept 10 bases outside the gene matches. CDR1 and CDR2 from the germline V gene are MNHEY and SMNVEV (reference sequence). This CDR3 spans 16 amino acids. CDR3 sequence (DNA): TGTGCCAGCAGTCCTCTAGCGGGGGGCGTGAGTGATACGCAGTATTTT. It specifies CASSPLAGGVSDTQYF.

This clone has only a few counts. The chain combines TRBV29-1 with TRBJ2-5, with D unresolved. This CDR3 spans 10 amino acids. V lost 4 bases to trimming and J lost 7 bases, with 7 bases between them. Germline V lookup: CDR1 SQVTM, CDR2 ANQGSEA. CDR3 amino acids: CSVVVTTQYF. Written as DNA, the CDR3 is TGCAGCGTTGTTGTTACGACCCAGTACTTC.

CDR3 in amino acids: CASSLAGTGENEQFF. DNA of the CDR3: TGCGCCAGCAGCTTGGCCGGGACAGGGGAGAATGAGCAGTTCTTC. The chain couples TRBV5-1 to TRBJ2-1; 10 bases line up with TRBD1. CDR3 length: 15 residues. Germline assignment: CDR1 SGHRS and CDR2 YFSETQ. J gave up 7 bases and V 0 bases, and 4 bases lay outside the gene matches.

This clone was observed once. CDR3 coding DNA: TGCAGCCGCGCGGGACGTACGGACAATGAGCAGTTCTTC. Protein sequence: CSRAGRTDNEQFF. The chain is built from TRBV29-1 and TRBJ2-1; D might be TRBD2 (6 bases). There are 13 residues in the CDR3. Trimming left V 8 bases short and J 5 bases short, with 16 bases between. Per germline, CDR1 SQVTM and CDR2 ANQGSEA.

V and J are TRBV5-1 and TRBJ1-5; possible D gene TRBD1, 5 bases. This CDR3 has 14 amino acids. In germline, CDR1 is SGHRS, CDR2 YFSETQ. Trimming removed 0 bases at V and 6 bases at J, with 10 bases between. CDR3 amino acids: CASSLGEQGQPQHF. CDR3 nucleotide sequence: TGCGCCAGCAGCTTGGGCGAGCAGGGTCAGCCCCAGCATTTT.